A selection of T cell receptor beta chains follows, all from one sample in a study of OX40 agonist ivuxolimab in advanced cancers. The repertoire was sequenced with immunoSEQ multiplex PCR; TCRdb's copy has only in-frame clones and lacks some. This repertoire shows 65,000 to 75,000 clones, over 65% found once; its top ten account for 5% to 6.5%. The specimen was CD4+ or CD8+ T cells sorted from blood, collected in a trial of the OX40 agonist ivuxolimab. Receptors were obtained from an adult with an advanced solid tumor such as melanoma, head and neck, liver or kidney cancer. Each CDR3 is given with its conserved first and last residue.

v_gene	j_gene	CDR3aa
TRBV18	TRBJ2-3	CASSPPFRGYTDTQYF
TRBV5-1	TRBJ1-6	CASSLLSGGDSPLHF
TRBV6-6	TRBJ2-3	CASSPSGGAITDTQYF
TRBV19	TRBJ2-7	CASREQGHSYEQYF
TRBV28	TRBJ1-2	CASSYGGLVPYRGYTF
TRBV19	TRBJ2-1	CASSMVSGGPYGYNEQFF
TRBV5-1	TRBJ2-1	CASSSSGRAFNEQFF
TRBV10-3	TRBJ1-1	CAISVQITNTEAFF
TRBV10-2	TRBJ2-3	CASSGLLDTQYF
TRBV5-1	TRBJ2-3	CASSLLRLTPDTQYF
TRBV7-6	TRBJ2-1	CASSLVGYEQFF
TRBV28	TRBJ2-7	CASRANHGAGFYEQYF
TRBV27	TRBJ2-3	CASSLTSGRLTDTQYF
TRBV5-4	TRBJ1-3	CASSRQGGGNTIYF
TRBV5-5	TRBJ2-7	CASSWSPTGTHEQYF
TRBV19	TRBJ2-2	CASKAGQGETGELFF
TRBV12-5	TRBJ1-1	CASGLRGGPNTEAFF
TRBV5-3	TRBJ2-1	CASQERLAGHNEQFF
TRBV28	TRBJ2-3	CASRREPDTQYF
TRBV9	NA	CASSEEGGAYEQYF
TRBV7-3	TRBJ2-2	CASSRAYTGELFF
TRBV4-2	TRBJ2-1	CASSQVWEGHNEQFF
TRBV14	TRBJ2-1	CASSQVAEQFF
TRBV19	TRBJ1-2	CASTIADRLYGYTF
TRBV19	TRBJ1-5	CASNEDRGGNQPQHF
TRBV15	TRBJ1-2	CATSSDGQGGGYTF
TRBV18	TRBJ1-1	CASSAGTADTEAFF
TRBV7-2	TRBJ1-1	CASSLGIGDTEAFF
TRBV5-1	TRBJ2-1	CASSFSGGGSEQFF
TRBV21-1	TRBJ2-5	CASSKRSQDLQETQYF
TRBV18	TRBJ1-2	CASSPAQGRLAYGYTF
TRBV9	TRBJ2-1	CASSLAGLNEQFF
TRBV9	TRBJ1-2	CASSPRGGTYTF
TRBV7-2	TRBJ2-7	CASSLEGWGGSSYEQYF
TRBV5-1	TRBJ1-1	CASSPVRNTEAFF
TRBV19	TRBJ2-7	CASSIHGGGTYEQYF
TRBV19	TRBJ2-1	CASSADPRRSNEQFF
TRBV11-3	TRBJ2-7	CASSSSGTSEQYF
TRBV19	TRBJ1-6	CASPGQNNSPLHF
TRBV7-7	TRBJ2-5	CASSLGWLAGEETQYF
TRBV11-2	TRBJ2-1	CASSLIRGPSSYNEQFF
TRBV19	TRBJ1-2	CASSIGGTYGYTF
TRBV6-6	TRBJ2-5	CASSYSQGEQYF
TRBV29-1	TRBJ2-5	CSSRGTEGETQYF
TRBV5-1	TRBJ2-7	CASSPGTVLGEQYF
TRBV11-1	TRBJ2-3	CASSLGYLDTQYF
TRBV7-9	TRBJ2-3	CASSQGVTTDTQYF
TRBV5-1	TRBJ1-2	CASSIQGGWMGYTF